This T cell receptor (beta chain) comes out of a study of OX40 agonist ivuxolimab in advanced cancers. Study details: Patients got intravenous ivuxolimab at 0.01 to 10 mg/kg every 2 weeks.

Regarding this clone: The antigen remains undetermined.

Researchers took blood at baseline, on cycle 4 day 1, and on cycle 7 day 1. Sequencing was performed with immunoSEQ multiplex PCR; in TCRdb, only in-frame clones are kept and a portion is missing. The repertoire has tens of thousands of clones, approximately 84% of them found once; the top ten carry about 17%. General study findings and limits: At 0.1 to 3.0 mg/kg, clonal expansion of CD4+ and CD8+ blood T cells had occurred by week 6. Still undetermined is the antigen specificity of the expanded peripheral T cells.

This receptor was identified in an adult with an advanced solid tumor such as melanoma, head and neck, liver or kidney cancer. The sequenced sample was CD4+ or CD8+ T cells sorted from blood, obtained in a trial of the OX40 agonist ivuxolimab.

The CDR3: CASSGLAYNEQFF. DNA of the CDR3: TGTGCCAGCAGCGGACTAGCCTACAATGAGCAGTTCTTC. The chain uses TRBV6-6 and TRBJ2-1, with 7 bases aligning to TRBD2. The CDR3 loop spans 13 amino acids. After removal of 6 bases from V and 2 bases from J, the junction contained 1 base not matched to a gene. Germline loops: CDR1 MNHNY, CDR2 SVGAGI (reference sequence).